The sequence of this TCR beta chain was determined in a study of blood T cell repertoires in COVID-19. Study overall: Some COVID-19 samples were acute and others convalescent; all came from the United States, Italy and Spain. The cDNA or gDNA used as material had been derived from T cells, B-cell-depleted T cells, or PBMCs.

Enrolment of Seattle patients took place during active infection, and they were followed longitudinally. This clone was counted only a few times. Generated by immunoSEQ multiplex PCR, the TCRdb table keeps only in-frame clones and is missing some. This table holds about 170,000 clones, around four fifths found once. Sequencing was done on a sample of peripheral blood. The receptor was isolated from an elderly woman with COVID-19, enrolled during active disease.

CDR3 in amino acids: CASSIDYTGTRGGYTF. The CDR3 bases are TGTGCCAGTAGTATAGATTACACGGGAACACGAGGTGGCTACACCTTC. The chain carries TRBV19 and TRBJ1-2, with D unclear. The CDR3 covers 16 residues. Germline V gene lookup returns CDR1 LNHDA and CDR2 SQIVND (reference sequence). V gave up 0 bases and J gave up 7 bases, with 18 bases separating them.